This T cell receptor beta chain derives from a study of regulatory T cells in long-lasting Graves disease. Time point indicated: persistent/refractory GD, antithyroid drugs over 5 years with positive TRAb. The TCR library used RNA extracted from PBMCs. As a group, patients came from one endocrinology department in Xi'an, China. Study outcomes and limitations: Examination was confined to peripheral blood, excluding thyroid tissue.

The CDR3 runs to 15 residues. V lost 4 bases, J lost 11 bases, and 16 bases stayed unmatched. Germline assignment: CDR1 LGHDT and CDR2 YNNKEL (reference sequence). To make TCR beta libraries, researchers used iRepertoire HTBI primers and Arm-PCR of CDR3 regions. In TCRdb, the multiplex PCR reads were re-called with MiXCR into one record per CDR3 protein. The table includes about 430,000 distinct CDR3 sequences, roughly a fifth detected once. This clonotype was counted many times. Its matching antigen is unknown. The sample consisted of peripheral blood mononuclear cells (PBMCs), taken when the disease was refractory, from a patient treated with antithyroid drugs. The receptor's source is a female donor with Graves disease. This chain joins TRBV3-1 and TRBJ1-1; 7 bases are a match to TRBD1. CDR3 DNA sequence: TGTGCCAGCAGCCCAGACCAGTGGACAGGTACGGTTGCTTTCTTT. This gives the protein CASSPDQWTGTVAFF.